This TCR beta chain was identified during a study of sequential checkpoint blockade in melanoma. Looking at the study overall: Maintenance nivolumab came after either treatment sequence.

Treatment specified: randomized to nivolumab then ipilimumab (arm A) or the reverse (arm B). The assay was immunoSEQ multiplex PCR, and TCRdb's table has in-frame clones only and misses some. The sample lists some 40,000 clones, 70% to 90% seen once, with around 5.4% in the top ten. The CDR3 sequence is 13 residues long. The germline V gene has CDR1 MGHRA and CDR2 YSYEKL. V lost 1 base and J lost 8; bases outside the gene matches: 0. The V gene is TRBV4-1, the J gene TRBJ2-4; 9 nucleotides line up with TRBD2. Specimen: CD8+ T cells sorted from blood (inferred from file names), collected from a patient given nivolumab and ipilimumab in sequence. The TCR originated in a human donor with melanoma. For the CDR3, the DNA is TGCGCCAGCAGCCAAGGCGGGGGGGACATTCAGTACTTC. This translates into CASSQGGGDIQYF.